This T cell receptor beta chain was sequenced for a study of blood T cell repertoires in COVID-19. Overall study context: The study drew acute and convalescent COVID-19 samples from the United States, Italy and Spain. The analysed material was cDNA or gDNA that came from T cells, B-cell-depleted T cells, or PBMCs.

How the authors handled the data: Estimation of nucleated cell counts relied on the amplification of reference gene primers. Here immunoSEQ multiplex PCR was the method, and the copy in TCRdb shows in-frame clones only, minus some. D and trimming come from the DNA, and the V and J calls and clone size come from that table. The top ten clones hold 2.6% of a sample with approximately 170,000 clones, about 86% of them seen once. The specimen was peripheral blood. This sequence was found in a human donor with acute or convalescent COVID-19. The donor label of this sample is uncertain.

The CDR3 nucleotides read TGTGCCAGCAGTTCAGGATACACCTTCGGGAACACTGAAGCTTTCTTT. It encodes CASSSGYTFGNTEAFF. This chain links TRBV6-5 with TRBJ1-1; D remains ambiguous. V lost 4 bases and J lost 1, with 16 bases in between. Germline V gene data show CDR1 as MNHEY and CDR2 as SVGAGI. The CDR3 runs to 16 residues.